The following is a T cell receptor beta chain sequence with its context. As handled by the study authors: Reference gene primer amplification in the assay estimated nucleated cell counts. Clones were sequenced by immunoSEQ multiplex PCR, and TCRdb holds only the in-frame ones, with some missing. That table gives V, J and clone size, and the DNA gave D and trimming. The sample holds approximately 180,000 clones, roughly 88% seen once. This specimen comes from a study of blood T cell repertoires in COVID-19. The ends were cut back, 0 bases at V and 0 bases at J, with 7 bases in the middle. This CDR3 is 15 amino acids long. From germline, CDR1 is SGHRS and CDR2 YFSETQ.

The material sequenced was peripheral blood. This TCR was sampled from an elderly woman with acute or convalescent COVID-19. The chain links TRBV5-1 to TRBJ1-3, with D unresolved. The CDR3 reads CASSLGETSGNTIYF. The CDR3 region has the DNA TGCGCCAGCAGCTTGGGGGAGACCTCTGGAAACACCATATATTTT.